The following is a T cell receptor (beta chain) sequence with its context. The CDR3 contains 14 residues. J gave up 1 base and V 4 bases, and 5 bases lay outside the gene matches. CDR1 GTSNPN and CDR2 SVGIG come from the germline V gene (reference sequence). These data are taken from a study of blood T cell repertoires in COVID-19. Study background: Italy, Spain and the United States were the sources of the convalescent and acute COVID-19 samples. Nucleic acid was either cDNA or gDNA, and it came from T cells, B-cell-depleted T cells, or PBMCs.

Methods used by the authors: Amplification of reference gene primers provided the estimated nucleated cell counts. Measured with immunoSEQ multiplex PCR; TCRdb has only the in-frame clones, and not every one. The V and J calls and clone size come from that table; D and trimming were worked out from the DNA. The sample comprises 300,000 or so clones, approximately 89% of which are singletons, and approximately 8% rests with the top ten. Source material: peripheral blood. The TCR was taken from a woman between 50 and 59 years old who had recovered from COVID-19. The chain uses TRBV30 and TRBJ1-1; 8 bases are shared with TRBD1. The CDR3 sequence is CAWNLGTGNTEAFF. The DNA of the CDR3 is TGTGCCTGGAACTTGGGGACAGGGAACACTGAAGCTTTCTTT.